The clone carrying this T cell receptor (beta chain) has a single count. Sequenced by immunoSEQ multiplex PCR; TCRdb stores in-frame clones only, minus some. The sample lists tens of thousands of clones; approximately 80% were seen once. The sample comes from a study of blood T cell repertoires in COVID-19. Germline CDR1 reads LGHDT; CDR2 reads YNNKEL (reference sequence). J gave up 7 bases and V 5 bases, and 14 bases lay outside the gene matches. CDR3 length equals 16 residues. What was sequenced was peripheral blood. The chain couples TRBV3-1 (or the pseudogene TRBV3-2) to TRBJ1-3; TRBD1 matches 7 bases. The origin of this receptor is a man aged 70 or older with active or convalescent COVID-19. This chain's CDR3 is CASSSSILRGENTIYF. The CDR3 nucleotides are TGTGCCAGCAGCTCCTCGATCCTCAGGGGGGAGAACACCATATATTTT.